These T cell receptor beta chains were read from a single sample in a study of memory CD8 T cells in hepatitis C reinfection. Method: immunoSEQ multiplex PCR; TCRdb's copy keeps in-frame clones and lacks some. Of under 60,000 clones listed, around nine tenths are singletons. The specimen sequenced was naive CD8+ T cells sorted from blood. The receptors come from a man in his late teens or twenties with hepatitis C virus infection. CDR3s include the opening cysteine and the closing phenylalanine or tryptophan. Fields, in order: clone size, V gene, CDR3 length, CDR3 protein. Expanded clones get a size class; other rows say once, few or many, or leave the size out.

abundance: .
v_gene: TRBV11-3
len: 16
CDR3aa: CASSLRLGDMNTEAFF

abundance: .
v_gene: TRBV27
len: 17
CDR3aa: CASSLSGTGLGTGELFF

abundance: few
v_gene: TRBV4-1
len: 15
CDR3aa: CASSQWTGTNTEAFF

abundance: .
v_gene: TRBV7-9
len: 13
CDR3aa: CASSEASDYEQFF

abundance: .
v_gene: TRBV6-5
len: 13
CDR3aa: CASSGQGLAEQFF

abundance: .
v_gene: TRBV11-2
len: 14
CDR3aa: CASSLDSSSYEQYF

abundance: .
v_gene: TRBV6-1
len: 13
CDR3aa: CASPRLATGELFF

abundance: .
v_gene: TRBV7-9
len: 16
CDR3aa: CASTTPAGGDQETQYF

abundance: .
v_gene: TRBV15
len: 12
CDR3aa: CAIDRTGEAQYF

abundance: .
v_gene: TRBV7-8
len: 14
CDR3aa: CASSLTAYNSPLHF

abundance: once
v_gene: TRBV7-9
len: 14
CDR3aa: CASSLDEGARGYTF

abundance: .
v_gene: TRBV4-1
len: 14
CDR3aa: CASSTWGGMDEQFF

abundance: .
v_gene: TRBV10-3
len: 15
CDR3aa: CAISEGQGNTGELFF

abundance: .
v_gene: TRBV25-1
len: 18
CDR3aa: CASSEPEVGRDSNQPQHF

abundance: .
v_gene: TRBV28
len: 15
CDR3aa: CASSFLSGTNYGYTF

abundance: few
v_gene: TRBV6-6
len: 13
CDR3aa: CASSYPGGTEAFF

abundance: .
v_gene: TRBV2
len: 18
CDR3aa: CASNPWGRGESSYNEQFF

abundance: .
v_gene: TRBV2
len: 14
CDR3aa: CASSSGQLGETQYF

abundance: .
v_gene: TRBV5-4
len: 17
CDR3aa: CASSLVGLAGAADTQYF

abundance: once
v_gene: TRBV19
len: 15
CDR3aa: CASSITGRVTYEQYF

abundance: .
v_gene: TRBV9
len: 15
CDR3aa: CASSPWGQGSETQYF

abundance: .
v_gene: TRBV4-1
len: 15
CDR3aa: CASRLDRDGNSPLHF

abundance: .
v_gene: TRBV10-3
len: 14
CDR3aa: CAISGGTSADTQYF

abundance: once
v_gene: TRBV4-1
len: 18
CDR3aa: CASSPLVSGTGVYNEQFF

abundance: .
v_gene: TRBV9
len: 16
CDR3aa: CASSVASGLAVNEQFF

abundance: once
v_gene: TRBV7-2
len: 15
CDR3aa: CASSLRSGRTDTQYF

abundance: .
v_gene: TRBV7-9
len: 14
CDR3aa: CASSLAGGEDEQFF

abundance: .
v_gene: TRBV19
len: 15
CDR3aa: CASSIYGGSGTEAFF

abundance: .
v_gene: TRBV7-9
len: 15
CDR3aa: CASSLGLTGTNEQFF

abundance: .
v_gene: TRBV11-3
len: 13
CDR3aa: CASSLGTADTQYF

abundance: few
v_gene: TRBV7-9
len: 14
CDR3aa: CASSFGRGGTEAFF

abundance: .
v_gene: TRBV7-9
len: 16
CDR3aa: CASSPTGGPGAGELFF

abundance: .
v_gene: TRBV28
len: 15
CDR3aa: CASNPSGRIFNEQFF

abundance: .
v_gene: TRBV4-1
len: 14
CDR3aa: CASSQVSGVDEQFF

abundance: once
v_gene: TRBV4-2
len: 16
CDR3aa: CASSQDGQGANYGYTF

abundance: .
v_gene: TRBV5-6
len: 17
CDR3aa: CASSLGLIAGTTDTQYF

abundance: .
v_gene: TRBV5-1
len: 14
CDR3aa: CASSWFGQDNGQFF

abundance: once
v_gene: TRBV2
len: 14
CDR3aa: CASSPQGGATEAFF

abundance: .
v_gene: TRBV4-3
len: 16
CDR3aa: CASSQASGGATDTQYF

abundance: few
v_gene: TRBV5-4
len: 14
CDR3aa: CASSREGDGQPQHF

abundance: .
v_gene: TRBV2
len: 15
CDR3aa: CASSEGRGGTDTQYF

abundance: few
v_gene: TRBV6-5
len: 15
CDR3aa: CASSYSLAGVGEQYF

abundance: .
v_gene: TRBV4-1
len: 14
CDR3aa: CASSSGTSSYEQYF

abundance: .
v_gene: TRBV29-1
len: 13
CDR3aa: CSVEVGDSHGYTF

abundance: .
v_gene: TRBV5-4
len: 14
CDR3aa: CASSPREDSYEQYF

abundance: .
v_gene: TRBV7-9
len: 16
CDR3aa: CASSHPDTALNTEAFF

abundance: .
v_gene: TRBV29-1
len: 13
CDR3aa: CSVATSGRREQFF

abundance: .
v_gene: TRBV27
len: 14
CDR3aa: CASSFTRGSGELFF